The source of this TCR beta chain is a study of blood T cell repertoires in COVID-19. The wider study: Sources were T cells, B-cell-depleted T cells, or PBMCs; the material itself was cDNA or gDNA.

Under the authors' procedure: The authors estimated nucleated cell counts from reference gene primer amplification. Only in-frame clones appear in the TCRdb table, and some are missing; sequencing was by immunoSEQ multiplex PCR. V and J calls and clone size are given by that table; D and trimming were obtained from the DNA. The table records 200,000 to 250,000 clones, 80% to 90% of them present only once. Those who participated ranged in age from roughly 18 to 100 years and resided in 20 to 30 US areas. Grouping used clinical history reported by participants in a survey and questionnaire. This CDR3 region has 14 residues. Germline V gives CDR1 SQVTM, CDR2 ANQGSEA. V was cut by 3 bases and J by 0 bases, with 10 bases left in between.

This chain connects TRBV29-1 to TRBJ2-3; tentative D call: TRBD1 (6 bases). This receptor was identified in a woman in her 40s with acute COVID-19. Input material: PBMCs or T cells enriched from blood (not recorded which). The CDR3 region has the DNA TGCAGCGTTGATGCAGGGGTCAGCACAGATACGCAGTATTTT. Translating it yields CSVDAGVSTDTQYF.